This T cell receptor (beta chain) emerged from a study of PD-1 blockade in classical Hodgkin lymphoma. The sample's time point: newly diagnosed, previously untreated cHL patient sample. Newly diagnosed, untreated classical Hodgkin lymphoma PBMCs served as comparison. This table comes from immunoSEQ multiplex PCR, and its TCRdb copy is limited to in-frame clones, with some not included. The table records some 70,000 clones, about 93% of them present only once. This clonotype originated in a human donor with classical Hodgkin lymphoma. The sample consisted of peripheral blood mononuclear cells (PBMCs).

CDR3 nucleotides: TGTGCCATCAGTGGCCTACAGGGGGCAAGGGAGCAGTACTTC. This encodes CAISGLQGAREQYF. The chain carries TRBV10-3 and TRBJ2-7; 9 bases agree with TRBD1. Germline CDR1 and CDR2: ENHRY and SYGVKD. The J segment lost 7 bases and the V segment lost 4 bases, leaving 8 bases of the junction unmatched. The CDR3 spans 14 residues.